The rows below give T cell receptor beta chains drawn from one sample of a study of CD8 T cells in ankylosing spondylitis. In TCRdb, the 5' RACE reads were re-called with MiXCR into one record per CDR3 protein. The sample has under 950,000 distinct CDR3 sequences; 19% are singletons. Source material: blood, either unsorted or a sorted T cell fraction (not recorded which). The receptors stem from a male donor with ankylosing spondylitis. Both conserved end residues are part of each CDR3. A D gene is named only where the DNA matches it firmly. Some rows mark clone size as missing; the rest say once, few, many or name a class of expanded clone.

v_gene: TRBV5-1; abundance: NA; j_gene: TRBJ2-3; len: 15; d_gene: NA; CDR3aa: CASSLSPTGSDTQYF; CDR3nt: TGCGCCAGCAGCTTGAGCCCGACAGGATCAGATACGCAGTATTTT
v_gene: TRBV5-1; abundance: NA; j_gene: TRBJ2-1; len: 16; d_gene: TRBD2; CDR3aa: CASSVQSGATYNEQFF; CDR3nt: TGCGCCAGCAGTGTCCAGAGCGGGGCGACCTACAATGAGCAGTTCTTC
v_gene: TRBV12-3/TRBV12-4; abundance: NA; j_gene: TRBJ1-3; len: 15; d_gene: NA; CDR3aa: CASREGGPSGNTIYF; CDR3nt: TGTGCCAGCAGGGAGGGGGGACCCTCTGGAAACACCATATATTTT
v_gene: TRBV20-1; abundance: NA; j_gene: TRBJ1-3; len: 14; d_gene: NA; CDR3aa: CSAPRPFAGNTIYF; CDR3nt: TGCAGTGCTCCCCGCCCATTCGCTGGAAACACCATATATTTT
v_gene: TRBV5-1; abundance: NA; j_gene: TRBJ1-2; len: 13; d_gene: NA; CDR3aa: CASSSSYNYGYTF; CDR3nt: TGCGCCAGCAGCTCGAGTTATAACTATGGCTACACCTTC
v_gene: TRBV5-5; abundance: few; j_gene: TRBJ1-2; len: 16; d_gene: NA; CDR3aa: CASSQGPSGLNYGYTF; CDR3nt: TGTGCCAGCAGCCAAGGACCTTCCGGGCTTAACTATGGCTACACCTTC
v_gene: TRBV27; abundance: few; j_gene: TRBJ2-4; len: 16; d_gene: NA; CDR3aa: CASSPLTGIAKNIQYF; CDR3nt: TGTGCCAGCAGTCCCCTTACCGGTATAGCCAAAAACATTCAGTACTTC
v_gene: TRBV20-1; abundance: few; j_gene: TRBJ2-3; len: 16; d_gene: TRBD1; CDR3aa: CSARKTGLKLTDTQYF; CDR3nt: TGCAGTGCTAGGAAGACAGGGCTCAAGCTCACAGATACGCAGTATTTT
v_gene: TRBV5-1; abundance: NA; j_gene: TRBJ1-6; len: 14; d_gene: NA; CDR3aa: CASSFGGFNSPLHF; CDR3nt: TGCGCCAGCAGCTTTGGGGGGTTCAATTCACCCCTCCACTTT
v_gene: TRBV2; abundance: NA; j_gene: TRBJ2-1; len: 17; d_gene: TRBD2; CDR3aa: CASSLGLAGASYNEQFF; CDR3nt: TGTGCCAGCAGTCTGGGACTAGCGGGGGCCTCCTACAATGAGCAGTTCTTC
v_gene: TRBV12-3/TRBV12-4; abundance: many; j_gene: TRBJ2-1; len: 14; d_gene: TRBD2; CDR3aa: CASSSKREGNEQFF; CDR3nt: TGTGCCAGCAGTTCCAAGCGGGAGGGGAATGAGCAGTTCTTC
v_gene: TRBV25-1; abundance: NA; j_gene: TRBJ2-1; len: 14; d_gene: TRBD1; CDR3aa: CASSVTGGWNEQFF; CDR3nt: TGTGCCAGCAGTGTCACAGGGGGTTGGAATGAGCAGTTCTTC
v_gene: TRBV29-1; abundance: NA; j_gene: TRBJ2-1; len: 14; d_gene: TRBD2; CDR3aa: CSVEVAGVYNEQFF; CDR3nt: TGCAGCGTTGAGGTAGCGGGGGTCTACAATGAGCAGTTCTTC
v_gene: TRBV4-1; abundance: NA; j_gene: TRBJ1-1; len: 14; d_gene: NA; CDR3aa: CASSQVGTNTEAFF; CDR3nt: TGCGCCAGCAGCCAAGTGGGGACGAACACTGAAGCTTTCTTT
v_gene: TRBV3-1; abundance: NA; j_gene: TRBJ2-5; len: 14; d_gene: NA; CDR3aa: CASSQLRGQETQYF; CDR3nt: TGTGCCAGCAGCCAGCTACGGGGCCAAGAGACCCAGTACTTC
v_gene: TRBV29-1; abundance: few; j_gene: TRBJ2-1; len: 14; d_gene: TRBD2; CDR3aa: CSVDPAGVQNEQFF; CDR3nt: TGCAGCGTTGACCCAGCGGGAGTACAGAATGAGCAGTTCTTC
v_gene: TRBV12-3/TRBV12-4; abundance: few; j_gene: TRBJ2-5; len: 16; d_gene: TRBD1; CDR3aa: CASGSTGTGYNGTQYF; CDR3nt: TGTGCCAGCGGATCAACGGGGACAGGCTATAATGGGACCCAGTACTTC
v_gene: TRBV5-1; abundance: NA; j_gene: TRBJ2-7; len: 15; d_gene: TRBD1; CDR3aa: CASSHGTVRSYEQYF; CDR3nt: TGCGCCAGCAGCCACGGGACAGTCCGCTCCTACGAGCAGTACTTC
v_gene: TRBV20-1; abundance: few; j_gene: TRBJ1-5; len: 12; d_gene: NA; CDR3aa: CSATSLNQPQHF; CDR3nt: TGCAGTGCTACGTCTTTGAATCAGCCCCAGCATTTT
v_gene: TRBV4-2; abundance: few; j_gene: TRBJ2-3; len: 16; d_gene: NA; CDR3aa: CASSQEGRSFSDTQYF; CDR3nt: TGTGCCAGCAGCCAAGAGGGCAGGTCGTTCTCAGATACGCAGTATTTT
v_gene: TRBV12-3/TRBV12-4; abundance: NA; j_gene: TRBJ1-4; len: 16; d_gene: NA; CDR3aa: CASSWGEGRVDEKLFF; CDR3nt: TGTGCCAGCAGTTGGGGTGAGGGGAGAGTGGATGAAAAACTGTTTTTT
v_gene: TRBV6-5; abundance: NA; j_gene: TRBJ1-5; len: 15; d_gene: NA; CDR3aa: CASSYSFTGTQPQHF; CDR3nt: TGTGCCAGCAGTTACTCGTTCACAGGGACTCAGCCCCAGCATTTT
v_gene: TRBV6-1; abundance: few; j_gene: TRBJ1-4; len: 16; d_gene: NA; CDR3aa: CASRESGGTRNEKLFF; CDR3nt: TGTGCCAGCAGGGAGTCGGGCGGGACACGGAATGAAAAACTGTTTTTT
v_gene: TRBV2; abundance: many; j_gene: TRBJ2-6; len: 14; d_gene: NA; CDR3aa: CASSPGSGANVLTF; CDR3nt: TGTGCCAGCAGTCCCGGTTCTGGGGCCAACGTCCTGACTTTC
v_gene: TRBV7-9; abundance: NA; j_gene: TRBJ2-1; len: 13; d_gene: NA; CDR3aa: CASSLADSGEQFF; CDR3nt: TGTGCCAGCAGCTTAGCGGACTCGGGTGAGCAGTTCTTC
v_gene: TRBV29-1; abundance: NA; j_gene: TRBJ2-1; len: 13; d_gene: NA; CDR3aa: CSVVTSRSNEQFF; CDR3nt: TGCAGCGTTGTTACTAGCCGGTCGAATGAGCAGTTCTTC
v_gene: TRBV5-1; abundance: NA; j_gene: TRBJ2-7; len: 13; d_gene: NA; CDR3aa: CASPDPRSYEQYF; CDR3nt: TGCGCCAGCCCCGACCCTCGATCCTACGAGCAGTACTTC
v_gene: TRBV28; abundance: NA; j_gene: TRBJ1-1; len: 17; d_gene: NA; CDR3aa: CASSLSRTAAPNTEAFF; CDR3nt: TGTGCCAGCAGTTTATCCCGGACCGCCGCTCCGAACACTGAAGCTTTCTTT
v_gene: TRBV24-1; abundance: NA; j_gene: TRBJ2-2; len: 15; d_gene: NA; CDR3aa: CATSARPLGTGELFF; CDR3nt: TGTGCCACCAGTGCCAGGCCACTGGGCACCGGGGAGCTGTTTTTT
v_gene: TRBV4-2; abundance: few; j_gene: TRBJ1-5; len: 15; d_gene: TRBD1; CDR3aa: CASSLATGVNQPQHF; CDR3nt: TGTGCCAGCAGCCTCGCGACAGGGGTGAATCAGCCCCAGCATTTT
v_gene: TRBV6-5; abundance: NA; j_gene: TRBJ1-5; len: 14; d_gene: NA; CDR3aa: CASSSRAEGQPQHF; CDR3nt: TGTGCCAGCAGTTCCAGGGCAGAGGGTCAGCCCCAGCATTTT
v_gene: TRBV12-5; abundance: few; j_gene: TRBJ2-5; len: 15; d_gene: TRBD2; CDR3aa: CASGPGLAVQETQYF; CDR3nt: TGTGCTAGTGGTCCTGGACTAGCGGTACAAGAGACCCAGTACTTC
v_gene: TRBV7-8; abundance: NA; j_gene: TRBJ1-5; len: 16; d_gene: TRBD1; CDR3aa: CASSLSGTGGNQPQHF; CDR3nt: TGTGCCAGCAGCCTATCCGGGACAGGGGGTAATCAGCCCCAGCATTTT
v_gene: TRBV19; abundance: few; j_gene: TRBJ2-1; len: 16; d_gene: NA; CDR3aa: CASSRKRDSSYNEQFF; CDR3nt: TGTGCCAGTAGTAGAAAGCGGGACAGCTCCTACAATGAGCAGTTCTTC
v_gene: TRBV10-2; abundance: many; j_gene: TRBJ1-6; len: 14; d_gene: NA; CDR3aa: CASSSGQGDSPLHF; CDR3nt: TGCGCCAGCAGTTCAGGGCAGGGAGACTCACCCCTCCACTTT
v_gene: TRBV9; abundance: NA; j_gene: TRBJ2-7; len: 13; d_gene: NA; CDR3aa: CASSTRAGYEQYF; CDR3nt: TGTGCCAGCAGCACCCGGGCGGGATACGAGCAGTACTTC
v_gene: TRBV2; abundance: NA; j_gene: TRBJ2-1; len: 17; d_gene: NA; CDR3aa: CASSERPASATYNEQFF; CDR3nt: TGTGCCAGCAGTGAACGACCGGCTAGCGCGACCTACAATGAGCAGTTCTTC
v_gene: TRBV7-3; abundance: few; j_gene: TRBJ2-2; len: 17; d_gene: NA; CDR3aa: CASSLGGSGAAAGELFF; CDR3nt: TGTGCCAGCAGCTTAGGAGGGTCGGGGGCAGCCGCCGGGGAGCTGTTTTTT
v_gene: TRBV5-1; abundance: few; j_gene: TRBJ1-3; len: 17; d_gene: NA; CDR3aa: CASSLLQQGDLGNTIYF; CDR3nt: TGCGCCAGCAGCTTGCTTCAGCAGGGTGATTTAGGAAACACCATATATTTT
v_gene: TRBV12-3/TRBV12-4; abundance: NA; j_gene: TRBJ2-7; len: 15; d_gene: NA; CDR3aa: CASSPLTLAGWEQYF; CDR3nt: TGTGCCAGCAGCCCCTTGACGCTGGCTGGCTGGGAGCAGTACTTC
v_gene: TRBV20-1; abundance: few; j_gene: TRBJ2-7; len: 17; d_gene: TRBD1; CDR3aa: CSARAYLGTGDQDEQYF; CDR3nt: TGCAGTGCTAGAGCGTACCTCGGGACAGGGGATCAAGACGAGCAGTACTTC
v_gene: TRBV10-3; abundance: few; j_gene: TRBJ1-1; len: 15; d_gene: NA; CDR3aa: CAISLGGRGNTEAFF; CDR3nt: TGTGCCATCAGCCTCGGGGGCAGGGGGAACACTGAAGCTTTCTTT
v_gene: TRBV29-1; abundance: many; j_gene: TRBJ1-2; len: 12; d_gene: NA; CDR3aa: CSVDGGLYGYTF; CDR3nt: TGCAGCGTTGACGGCGGGCTCTATGGCTACACCTTC
v_gene: TRBV6-2/TRBV6-3; abundance: NA; j_gene: TRBJ2-3; len: 18; d_gene: TRBD2; CDR3aa: CASSYSPLAATSTDTQYF; CDR3nt: TGTGCCAGCAGTTACTCACCTCTAGCGGCAACTAGCACAGATACGCAGTATTTT
v_gene: TRBV4-3; abundance: few; j_gene: TRBJ2-2; len: 13; d_gene: NA; CDR3aa: CASSQNRAGELFF; CDR3nt: TGCGCCAGCAGCCAGAACAGAGCCGGGGAGCTGTTTTTT